The T cell receptor (beta chain) described here comes from a study of shared clonotypes between healthy human individuals. Concerning this clone itself: The sample carries other DNA sequences with the same CDR3.

This CDR3 contains 13 residues. CDR1 SGHRS and CDR2 YFSETQ come from the germline V gene. Between the trimmed V and J ends, which lost 4 bases and 5 bases, there was a span of 12 bases. Sequencing was performed with immunoSEQ multiplex PCR; in TCRdb, only in-frame clones are kept and a portion is missing. The sample lists about 1.1 million clones, 70% to 80% occurring once. The chain combines TRBV5-1 with TRBJ2-5; the D gene is possibly TRBD2 (5 bases). The sequence derives from a man aged 18 to 29 in good health. Some clones in this sample may be carry-over from other donors' samples. The specimen sequenced was memory CD4+ T cells from PBMCs. Subset specified: CD45RA-negative fraction. CDR3 amino acids: CASSPRELETQYF. For the CDR3, the DNA is TGCGCCAGCAGCCCTCGGGAACTGGAGACCCAGTACTTC.